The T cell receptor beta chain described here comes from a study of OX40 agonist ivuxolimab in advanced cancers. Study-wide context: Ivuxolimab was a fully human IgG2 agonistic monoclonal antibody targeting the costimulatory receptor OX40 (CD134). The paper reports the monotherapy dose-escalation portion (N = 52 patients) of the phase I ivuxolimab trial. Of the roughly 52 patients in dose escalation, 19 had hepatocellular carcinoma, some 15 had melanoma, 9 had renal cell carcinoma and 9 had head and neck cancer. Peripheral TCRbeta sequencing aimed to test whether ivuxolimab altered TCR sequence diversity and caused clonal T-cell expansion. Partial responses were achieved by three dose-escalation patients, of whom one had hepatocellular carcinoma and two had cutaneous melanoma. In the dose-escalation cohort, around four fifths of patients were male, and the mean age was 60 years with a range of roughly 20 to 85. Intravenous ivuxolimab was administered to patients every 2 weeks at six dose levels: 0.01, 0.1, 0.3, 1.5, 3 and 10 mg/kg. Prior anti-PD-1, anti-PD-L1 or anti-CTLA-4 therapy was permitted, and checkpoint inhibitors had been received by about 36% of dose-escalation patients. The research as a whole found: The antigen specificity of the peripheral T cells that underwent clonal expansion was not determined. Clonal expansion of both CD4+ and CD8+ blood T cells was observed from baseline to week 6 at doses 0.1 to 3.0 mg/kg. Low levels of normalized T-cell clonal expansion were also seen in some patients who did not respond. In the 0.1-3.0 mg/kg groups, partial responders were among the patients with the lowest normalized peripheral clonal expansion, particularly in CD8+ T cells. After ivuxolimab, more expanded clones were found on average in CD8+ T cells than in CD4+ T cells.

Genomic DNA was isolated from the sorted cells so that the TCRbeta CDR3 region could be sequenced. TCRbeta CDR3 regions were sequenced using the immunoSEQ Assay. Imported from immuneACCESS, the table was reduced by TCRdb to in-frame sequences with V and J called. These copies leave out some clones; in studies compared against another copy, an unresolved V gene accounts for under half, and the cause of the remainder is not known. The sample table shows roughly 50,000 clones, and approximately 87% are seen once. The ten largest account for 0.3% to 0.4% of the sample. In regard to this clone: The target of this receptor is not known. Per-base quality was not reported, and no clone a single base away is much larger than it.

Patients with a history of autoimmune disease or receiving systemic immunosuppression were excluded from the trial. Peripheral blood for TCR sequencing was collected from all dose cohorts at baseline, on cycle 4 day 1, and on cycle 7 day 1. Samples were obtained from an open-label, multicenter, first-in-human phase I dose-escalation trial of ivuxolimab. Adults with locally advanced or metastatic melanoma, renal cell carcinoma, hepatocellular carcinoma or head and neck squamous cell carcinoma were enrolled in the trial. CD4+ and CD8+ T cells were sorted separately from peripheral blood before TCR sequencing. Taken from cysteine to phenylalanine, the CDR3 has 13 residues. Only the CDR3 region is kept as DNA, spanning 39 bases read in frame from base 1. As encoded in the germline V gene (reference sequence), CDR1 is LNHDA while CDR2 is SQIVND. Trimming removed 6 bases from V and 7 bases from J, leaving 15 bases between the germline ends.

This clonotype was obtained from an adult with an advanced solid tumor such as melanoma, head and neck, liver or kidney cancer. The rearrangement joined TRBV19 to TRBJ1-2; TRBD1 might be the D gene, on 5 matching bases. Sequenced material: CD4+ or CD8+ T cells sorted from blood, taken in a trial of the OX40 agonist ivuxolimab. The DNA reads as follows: TGTGCCAGTAGCGTGGTGGGGCTGCCTGGCTACACCTTC. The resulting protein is CASSVVGLPGYTF.